This T cell receptor (beta chain) was profiled in a study of a mutant IDH1 vaccine in newly diagnosed glioma. Study at large: Patients received vaccination from 4-6 weeks after radiotherapy alone, or with temozolomide cycles.

Trimming pared 5 bases from V and 1 base from J, leaving 14 bases between. CDR1 MNHEY and CDR2 SMNVEV come from the germline V gene (reference sequence). CDR3 length: 15 amino acids. TCRdb's copy holds only in-frame clones and misses some; the assay was immunoSEQ multiplex PCR. In the table there are approximately 110,000 clones, roughly 90% of which are singletons. Time point defined: week 11, during vaccination. A 20-mer mutant IDH1 peptide at 300 ug was injected subcutaneously with topical imiquimod. For this clone: The target antigen is unknown.

The starting material was PBMCs, obtained from a glioma patient whose treatment included an IDH1 peptide vaccine. The TCR sequence derives from a woman between 50 and 59 years old with glioma. The V call is TRBV27, the J call TRBJ1-1; D is uncertain. The CDR3 DNA is TGTGCCAGCAGTACCTTACGGGCGGCGAACACTGAAGCTTTCTTT. This codes for CASSTLRAANTEAFF.